This passage covers 27 T cell receptor beta chains from one sample sequenced in a study of CD8 T cell repertoires and HIV-1 epitope variants. The protocol was immunoSEQ multiplex PCR, while the TCRdb copy is restricted to in-frame clones and leaves out a portion. The sample contains tens of thousands of clones, around 67% of which appear only once. The material sequenced was uncultured baseline CD8+ T cells from peripheral blood mononuclear cells (PBMCs). These receptors were taken from a male donor with HIV.

This clone showed up just once. V and J are TRBV6-6 and TRBJ2-2, with D perhaps assigned TRBD1 or TRBD2 (5 bases each). Trimming cost V 6 bases and J 8 bases, with 10 bases left between them. Germline V CDR1 and CDR2: MNHNY, SVGAGI (reference sequence). The CDR3 runs to 12 residues. The CDR3 reads CASSPGAGELFF. Written as DNA, the CDR3 is TGTGCCAGCAGCCCCGGGGCAGGGGAGCTGTTTTTT.

The rearrangement links TRBV28 to TRBJ2-3; 10 bases map to TRBD2. J gave up 9 bases and V 4 bases, and 22 bases lay outside the gene matches. Germline lookup yields CDR1 MDHEN and CDR2 SYDVKM. The CDR3 sequence is 19 residues long. CDR3 in DNA: TGTGCCAGCAGTTCATTCGTGGGGTGGGAGCGGGAGGGCATAGGGACGCAGTATTTT. Translated, it gives CASSSFVGWEREGIGTQYF.

The V call is TRBV7-8, the J call TRBJ2-2; maybe TRBD1 (6 bases). CDR1 SGHVS and CDR2 FQNEAQ come from the germline V gene. The CDR3 sequence is 14 residues long. V was clipped by 1 base and J by 6 bases, with 9 bases between them. CDR3 amino acids: CASSLGSGAGELFF. The CDR3 DNA sequence: TGTGCCAGCAGCTTAGGATCAGGGGCCGGGGAGCTGTTTTTT.

This clone was observed a few times. V gene TRBV7-2 combines with J gene TRBJ1-6; D remains ambiguous. The germline V gene has CDR1 SGHTA and CDR2 FQGNSA. V dropped 4 bases and J dropped 7 bases, with 14 bases sitting between them. The CDR3 totals 15 residues. DNA of the CDR3: TGTGCCAGCAGCTCACGGGAGGGAGGAAATTCACCCCTCCACTTT. This translates into CASSSREGGNSPLHF.

This clone was seen once. V and J are TRBV18 and TRBJ1-3; D remains unclear. With 6 bases removed from V and 0 bases from J, the gap between germline ends came to 15 bases. The CDR3 runs 16 residues. Germline-derived CDR1 and CDR2 are KGHSH and LQKENI. DNA for the CDR3: TGTGCCAGCTCGCGGATTGTTCTAAGCTCTGGAAACACCATATATTTT. This gives the protein CASSRIVLSSGNTIYF.

The rearrangement uses TRBV7-6 and TRBJ2-3; D might be TRBD2 (6 bases). The CDR3 totals 17 residues. CDR1 is SGHVS and CDR2 is FNYEAQ in the germline V gene. Trimming left V 1 base short and J 0 bases short, with 14 bases between. The DNA of the CDR3 is TGTGCCAGCAGCTTAGAAAGCCCCGGGGGTAGCACAGATACGCAGTATTTT. It encodes CASSLESPGGSTDTQYF.

The chain carries TRBV18 and TRBJ2-7; the D is unclear. V gave up 3 bases and J gave up 5 bases, with 8 bases separating them. The CDR3 contains 12 residues. Germline V CDR1 and CDR2: KGHSH, LQKENI. CDR3 loop: CASSPIGHEQYF. Written as DNA, the CDR3 is TGTGCCAGCTCACCCATAGGGCACGAGCAGTACTTC.

The V gene is TRBV18, the J gene TRBJ2-1, with a weak D call TRBD1 (5 bases). This CDR3 is 17 amino acids long. Trimming removed 4 bases at V and 0 bases at J, with 16 bases between. Germline assignment: CDR1 KGHSH and CDR2 LQKENI. The CDR3 region has the DNA TGTGCCAGCTCACTGTCGCAGGGCCCCAACTCCTACAATGAGCAGTTCTTC. Translation gives CASSLSQGPNSYNEQFF.

V is TRBV9 and J is TRBJ1-2; perhaps TRBD1 as D (5 bases). The CDR3 loop spans 15 amino acids. Germline lookup yields CDR1 SGDLS and CDR2 YYNGEE. Between the trimmed V and J ends, which lost 7 bases and 1 base, there was a span of 17 bases. CDR3 sequence reads: CASSLGTTHNYGYTF. In DNA form, the CDR3 reads TGTGCCAGCTCCCTAGGGACTACCCATAACTATGGCTACACCTTC.

The chain uses TRBV18 and TRBJ2-1, with 10 bases that match TRBD2. V shed 6 bases, J shed 5 bases, and the junction held 1 base outside the gene matches. Germline loops: CDR1 KGHSH, CDR2 LQKENI. This CDR3 region has 13 residues. CDR3 bases: TGTGCCAGCTCCGGGACTAGCGACAATGAGCAGTTCTTC. This gives the protein CASSGTSDNEQFF.

J is TRBJ1-5 and V is TRBV5-1; TRBD1 matches 7 bases. V trimming: 0 bases; J trimming: 6 bases; junction bases outside the gene matches: 6. Looked up from germline, CDR1 is SGHRS and CDR2 is YFSETQ. The CDR3 contains 15 residues. CDR3 DNA: TGCGCCAGCAGCTTGGAGACAGGGCAGGGTCAGCCCCAGCATTTT. Amino acids: CASSLETGQGQPQHF.

J is TRBJ1-5 and V is TRBV7-2; 7 nucleotides align to TRBD1. With V trimmed by 0 bases and J by 3 bases, 5 bases remained unmatched. From germline, CDR1 is SGHTA and CDR2 FQGNSA. There are 16 residues in the CDR3. The chain's CDR3 is CASSLASTGNNQPQHF. Written as DNA, the CDR3 is TGTGCCAGCAGCTTAGCGTCGACAGGGAACAATCAGCCCCAGCATTTT.

The chain has TRBV6-6 and TRBJ1-5, with D possibly matching TRBD1 (5 bases). V shed 6 bases and J shed 7 bases, with 13 bases lying between them. This CDR3 spans 13 amino acids. Germline loops: CDR1 MNHNY, CDR2 SVGAGI (reference sequence). As DNA, the CDR3 is TGTGCCAGCAGCCGGGGGGTGGACCAGCCCCAGCATTTT. Translated, it gives CASSRGVDQPQHF.

The chain has TRBV27 and TRBJ1-1; 9 bases fit TRBD1. With V trimmed by 4 bases and J by 6 bases, 3 bases remained unmatched. CDR3 length: 13 residues. Germline-derived CDR1 and CDR2 are MNHEY and SMNVEV (reference sequence). The CDR3: CASSYRGRSEAFF. The CDR3 DNA follows: TGTGCCAGCAGTTACAGGGGGCGCTCTGAAGCTTTCTTT.

This clone was counted between two and nine times. The chain has TRBV5-1 and TRBJ2-3, with 7 bases aligning to TRBD2. This CDR3 is built from 14 residues. V lost 5 bases, J lost 5 bases, and 8 bases stayed unmatched. Germline CDR1 SGHRS, CDR2 YFSETQ. DNA for the CDR3: TGCGCCAGCAGAGGCGGGAGCGGGGTAGATACGCAGTATTTT. This sequence encodes CASRGGSGVDTQYF.

This chain joins TRBV7-9 and TRBJ2-5; TRBD2 might be the D (6 bases). Germline V CDR1 and CDR2: SEHNR, FQNEAQ (reference sequence). The CDR3 is made up of 11 amino acids. The germline V and J ends were trimmed by 5 bases and 7 bases, with 8 bases remaining between them. CDR3 nucleotides: TGTGCCAGCAGCCCCGGGGGGACCCAGTACTTC. Translated, it gives CASSPGGTQYF.

This sequence joins TRBV7-6 and TRBJ2-7, with a weak D call TRBD1 (6 bases). Trimming shortened V by 1 base and J by 2 bases, and 12 bases separated the two germline ends. Germline assignment: CDR1 SGHVS and CDR2 FNYEAQ. The CDR3 loop spans 15 amino acids. CDR3 loop: CASSLEADRPYEQYF. In DNA form, the CDR3 reads TGTGCCAGCAGCTTAGAAGCAGACAGGCCCTACGAGCAGTACTTC.

DNA for the CDR3: TGTGCCAGCTCACCACGTTCCCGGAGCTCCTACAATGAGCAGTTCTTC. Amino acids: CASSPRSRSSYNEQFF. The chain has TRBV18 and TRBJ2-1, with unresolved D. The V gene lost 1 base and the J gene lost 0 bases, with 10 bases spanning the gap. Germline V gives CDR1 KGHSH, CDR2 LQKENI. The CDR3 has 16 amino acids.

V is TRBV7-9 and J is TRBJ2-1; 9 bases map to TRBD1. V was clipped by 5 bases and J by 7 bases; unmatched bases: 3. Germline loops: CDR1 SEHNR, CDR2 FQNEAQ (reference sequence). The length of the CDR3 is 13 residues. Written as DNA, the CDR3 is TGTGCCAGCAGCATGGGACAGGGAAATGAGCAGTTCTTC. Translating it yields CASSMGQGNEQFF.

The chain combines TRBV5-1 with TRBJ2-7; 8 bases match TRBD2. The CDR3 runs 14 residues. The germline gives CDR1 SGHRS, CDR2 YFSETQ. V was pared by 7 bases and J by 2 bases, with 8 bases of the junction left unmatched. The CDR3 loop is CASALGLVTYEQYF. CDR3 in DNA: TGCGCCAGCGCCCTGGGACTAGTGACCTACGAGCAGTACTTC.

This chain joins TRBV7-2 and TRBJ2-4; tentatively, D is TRBD1 (5 bases). The CDR3 consists of 12 residues. V was clipped by 5 bases and J by 7 bases, with 9 bases between them. In germline, CDR1 is SGHTA, CDR2 FQGNSA. The CDR3 loop reads CASSPQGNIQYF. CDR3 nucleotide sequence: TGTGCCAGCAGCCCGCAGGGTAACATTCAGTACTTC.

This clone was observed a handful of times. This chain links TRBV7-9 with TRBJ2-5; no clear D gene. With 5 bases removed from V and 5 bases from J, the gap between germline ends came to 9 bases. From germline, CDR1 is SEHNR and CDR2 FQNEAQ (reference sequence). The CDR3 is 12 residues long. This chain's CDR3 is CASSLRMETQYF. CDR3 DNA: TGTGCCAGCAGCCTACGCATGGAGACCCAGTACTTC.

V and J are TRBV6-1 and TRBJ2-3; D is unresolved. The CDR3 covers 15 residues. Germline V CDR1 and CDR2: MNHNS, SASEGT. The V gene lost 0 bases and the J gene lost 2 bases, with 9 bases spanning the gap. The CDR3 here is CASSEAGFFTDTQYF. The CDR3 region has the DNA TGTGCCAGCAGTGAAGCGGGGTTCTTCACAGATACGCAGTATTTT.

Only a few counts were recorded for this clone. This rearrangement joins TRBV7-8 to TRBJ2-7; D gene ambiguous. The V gene lost 5 bases and the J gene lost 2 bases, with 16 bases spanning the gap. Germline V CDR1 and CDR2: SGHVS, FQNEAQ. CDR3 length: 15 amino acids. The CDR3 DNA reads TGTGCCAGCAGCCCCGATGGGGTTAGGACCTACGAGCAGTACTTC. Encoded protein: CASSPDGVRTYEQYF.

This clone was observed a single time. This chain links TRBV28 with TRBJ2-1, with 10 bases matching TRBD2. Unmatched junction bases numbered 9, after V lost 6 bases and J lost 4 bases. The CDR3 totals 16 residues. Per the germline V gene, CDR1 is MDHEN and CDR2 is SYDVKM. The CDR3 nucleotides are TGTGCCAGCAGCCGACTAGCGGGCGGTAGGTACAATGAGCAGTTCTTC. It encodes CASSRLAGGRYNEQFF.

In DNA, the CDR3 is TGCGCCAGCAGCCAAGACAGGTTTACAAATCAGCCCCAGCATTTT. Its protein is CASSQDRFTNQPQHF. The chain joins TRBV4-3 to TRBJ1-5, with no clear D. The CDR3 has 15 amino acids. V was shortened by 0 bases and J by 4 bases, with 10 bases between the two germline ends. CDR1 is LGHNA, CDR2 YSLEER, per germline.

The chain couples TRBV5-4 to TRBJ2-6; possible D gene TRBD1, 6 bases. V gave up 4 bases and J gave up 0 bases, with 8 bases separating them. CDR1 is SGHNT and CDR2 is YYREEE in the germline V gene (reference sequence). The CDR3 runs 15 residues. The CDR3 protein is CASSVQGSGANVLTF. DNA of the CDR3: TGTGCCAGCAGCGTACAGGGCTCTGGGGCCAACGTCCTGACTTTC.